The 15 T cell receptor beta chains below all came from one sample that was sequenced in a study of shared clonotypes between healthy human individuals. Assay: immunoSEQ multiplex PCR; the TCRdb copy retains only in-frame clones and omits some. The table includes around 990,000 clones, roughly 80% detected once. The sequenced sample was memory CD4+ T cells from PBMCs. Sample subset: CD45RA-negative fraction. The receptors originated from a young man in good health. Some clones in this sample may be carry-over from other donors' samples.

Here the CDR3 DNA reads TGTGCCAGCAGCCGGACCGGCCGGGGGACCCAGTACTTC. It translates to CASSRTGRGTQYF. The rearrangement joins TRBV7-2 to TRBJ2-5; D perhaps matches TRBD2 (5 bases). Trimming left V 5 bases short and J 7 bases short, with 14 bases between. The CDR3 is 13 residues long. Germline CDR1 SGHTA, CDR2 FQGNSA.

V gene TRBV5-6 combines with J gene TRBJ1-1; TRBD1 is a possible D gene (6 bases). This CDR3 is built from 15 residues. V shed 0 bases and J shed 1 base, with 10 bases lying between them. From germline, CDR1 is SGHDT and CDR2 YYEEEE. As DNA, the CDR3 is TGTGCCAGCAGCTTGGGACAGGCCCCGAACACTGAAGCTTTCTTT. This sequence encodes CASSLGQAPNTEAFF.

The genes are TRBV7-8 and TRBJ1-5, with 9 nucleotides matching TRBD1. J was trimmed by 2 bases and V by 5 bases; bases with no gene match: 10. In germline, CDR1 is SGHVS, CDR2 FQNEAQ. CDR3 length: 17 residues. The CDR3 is CASSLFSQGARNQPQHF. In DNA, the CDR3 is TGTGCCAGCAGCCTCTTTTCACAGGGGGCGCGCAATCAGCCCCAGCATTTT.

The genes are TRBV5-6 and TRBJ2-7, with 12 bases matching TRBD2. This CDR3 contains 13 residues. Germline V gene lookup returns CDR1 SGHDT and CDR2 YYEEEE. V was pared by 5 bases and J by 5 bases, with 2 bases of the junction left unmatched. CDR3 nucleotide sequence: TGTGCCAGCAGGCGACTAGCGGGAGACGAGCAGTACTTC. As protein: CASRRLAGDEQYF.

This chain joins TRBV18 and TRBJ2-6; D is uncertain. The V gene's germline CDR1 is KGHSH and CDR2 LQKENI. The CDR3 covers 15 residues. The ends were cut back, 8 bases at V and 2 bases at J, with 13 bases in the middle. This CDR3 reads CASGEGLTGANVLTF. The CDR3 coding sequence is TGTGCCAGCGGAGAAGGGTTGACTGGGGCCAACGTCCTGACTTTC.

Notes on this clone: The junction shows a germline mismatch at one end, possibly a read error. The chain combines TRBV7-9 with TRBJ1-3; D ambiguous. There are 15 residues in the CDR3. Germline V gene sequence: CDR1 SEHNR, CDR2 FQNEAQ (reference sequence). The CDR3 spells CASSRLSGSGNTMYF. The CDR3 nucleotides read TGTGCCAGCAGCCGCCTGAGTGGCTCTGGAAACACCATGTATTTT.

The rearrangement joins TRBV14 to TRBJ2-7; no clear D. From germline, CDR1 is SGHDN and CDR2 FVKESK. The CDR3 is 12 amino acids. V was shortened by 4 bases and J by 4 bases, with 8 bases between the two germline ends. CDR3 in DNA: TGTGCCAGCAGCCTTACCGATTACGAGCAGTACTTC. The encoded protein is CASSLTDYEQYF.

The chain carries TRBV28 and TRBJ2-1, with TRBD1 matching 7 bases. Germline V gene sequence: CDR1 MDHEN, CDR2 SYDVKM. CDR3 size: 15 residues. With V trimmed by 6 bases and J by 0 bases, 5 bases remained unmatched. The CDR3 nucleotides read TGTGCCAGCAGCCCGACAGGGTTCTCCTACAATGAGCAGTTCTTC. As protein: CASSPTGFSYNEQFF. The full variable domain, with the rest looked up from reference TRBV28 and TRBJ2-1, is DVKVTQSSRYLVKRTGEKVFLECVQDMDHENMFWYRQDPGLGLRLIYFSYDVKMKEKGDIPEGYSVSREKKERFSLILESASTNQTSMYLCASSPTGFSYNEQFFGPGTRLTVL.

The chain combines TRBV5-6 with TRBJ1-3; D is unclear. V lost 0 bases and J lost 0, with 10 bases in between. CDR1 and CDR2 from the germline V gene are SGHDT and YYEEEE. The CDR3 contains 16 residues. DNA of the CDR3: TGTGCCAGCAGCTTGGCACGGCTCCGCTCTGGAAACACCATATATTTT. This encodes CASSLARLRSGNTIYF. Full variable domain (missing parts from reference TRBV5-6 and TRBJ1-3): DAGVTQSPTHLIKTRGQQVTLRCSPKSGHDTVSWYQQALGQGPQFIFQYYEEEERQRGNFPDRFSGHQFPNYSSELNVNALLLGDSALYLCASSLARLRSGNTIYFGEGSWLTVV.

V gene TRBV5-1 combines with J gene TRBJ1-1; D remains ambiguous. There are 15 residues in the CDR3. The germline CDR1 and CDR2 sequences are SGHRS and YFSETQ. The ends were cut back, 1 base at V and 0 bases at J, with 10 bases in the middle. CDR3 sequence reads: CASSLFVGMNTEAFF. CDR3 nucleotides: TGCGCCAGCAGCTTGTTTGTAGGGATGAACACTGAAGCTTTCTTT.

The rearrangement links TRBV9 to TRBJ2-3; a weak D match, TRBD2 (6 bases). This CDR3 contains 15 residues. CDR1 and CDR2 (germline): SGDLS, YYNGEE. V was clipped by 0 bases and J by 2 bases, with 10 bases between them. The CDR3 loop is CASSVGDSHTDTQYF. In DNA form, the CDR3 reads TGTGCCAGCAGCGTAGGGGACTCTCACACAGATACGCAGTATTTT.

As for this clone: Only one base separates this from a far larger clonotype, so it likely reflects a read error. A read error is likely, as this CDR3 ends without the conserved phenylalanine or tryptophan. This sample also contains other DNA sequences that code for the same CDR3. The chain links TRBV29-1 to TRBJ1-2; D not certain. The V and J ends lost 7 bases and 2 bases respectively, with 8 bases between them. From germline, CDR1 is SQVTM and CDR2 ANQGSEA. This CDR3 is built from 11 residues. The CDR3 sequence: CSESSNYGYTL. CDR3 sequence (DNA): TGCAGCGAGTCCTCAAACTATGGCTACACCCTC.

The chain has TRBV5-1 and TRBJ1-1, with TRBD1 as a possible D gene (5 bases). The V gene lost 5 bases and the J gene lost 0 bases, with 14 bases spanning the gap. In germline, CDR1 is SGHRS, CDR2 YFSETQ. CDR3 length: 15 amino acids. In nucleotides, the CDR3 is TGCGCCAGCAGATACGACGGGGCCATGAACACTGAAGCTTTCTTT. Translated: CASRYDGAMNTEAFF.

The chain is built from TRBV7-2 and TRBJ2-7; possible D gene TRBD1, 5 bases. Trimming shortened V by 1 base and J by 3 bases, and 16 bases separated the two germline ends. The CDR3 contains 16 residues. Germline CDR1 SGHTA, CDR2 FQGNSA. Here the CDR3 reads CASSLGRQISFYEQYF. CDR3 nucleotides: TGTGCCAGCAGCTTAGGTCGACAGATTAGTTTCTACGAGCAGTACTTC.

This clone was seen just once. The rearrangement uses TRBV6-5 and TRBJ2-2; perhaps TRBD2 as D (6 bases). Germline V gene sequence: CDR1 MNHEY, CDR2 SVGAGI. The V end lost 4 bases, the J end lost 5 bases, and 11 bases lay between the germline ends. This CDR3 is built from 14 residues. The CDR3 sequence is CASSWGVGTGELFF. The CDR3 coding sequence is TGTGCCAGCAGTTGGGGGGTCGGGACCGGGGAGCTGTTTTTT.